The clone carrying this T cell receptor (beta chain) has ten or more counts. Its antigen is unknown. These data are taken from a study of early T cells in non-severe SARS-CoV-2 infection. As for the study in general: Chains stayed unpaired after sequencing of bulk RNA from unsorted whole blood.

General observations from the study: In VDJdb matching, anti-spike CD8 responses were favored while private and CD4 specificities went missing.

Individual cDNA molecules were tagged with unique molecular identifiers, the study reported. TCRdb re-analysed the 5' RACE reads in MiXCR, keeping a single row per CDR3 protein. The profile shows around 31,000 distinct CDR3 sequences, roughly 5% of them singletons. This TCR came from an adult who was a healthcare worker with PCR-confirmed SARS-CoV-2 infection or an uninfected control (not recorded which). The sequencing input was whole blood.

CDR3 loop: CATSGTTEMDTQYF. The CDR3 region has the DNA TGTGCCACCAGCGGGACTACGGAGATGGATACGCAGTATTTT. The rearrangement links TRBV24-1 to TRBJ2-3, with TRBD2 matching 7 bases. Trimming removed 7 bases from V and 6 bases from J; junction bases left unmatched: 9. This CDR3 region has 14 residues. Germline values: CDR1 KGHDR, CDR2 SFDVKD.